This TCR beta chain was documented in a study of blood T cell repertoires in COVID-19. Details on this clone: A junction boundary mismatches the germline segment, possibly from a read error.

In germline, CDR1 is MDHEN, CDR2 SYDVKM. CDR3 length: 14 amino acids. Per the study methods: Amplified reference gene primers provided the basis for estimating nucleated cell counts. Assay: immunoSEQ multiplex PCR; the TCRdb copy retains only in-frame clones and omits some. V and J calls and clone size are as listed in that table; D and trimming were resolved from the DNA. The sample yields about 200,000 clones, more than 75% seen once. V gene TRBV28 combines with J gene TRBJ1-3; D gene uncertain. Sequenced sample: peripheral blood. This TCR was recovered from a man aged 35 to 55 with active or convalescent COVID-19. The CDR3 loop is CASTLRGYGNTIYF. The CDR3 nucleotides read TGTGCCAGCACTTTAAGAGGGTATGGAAACACCATATATTTT.